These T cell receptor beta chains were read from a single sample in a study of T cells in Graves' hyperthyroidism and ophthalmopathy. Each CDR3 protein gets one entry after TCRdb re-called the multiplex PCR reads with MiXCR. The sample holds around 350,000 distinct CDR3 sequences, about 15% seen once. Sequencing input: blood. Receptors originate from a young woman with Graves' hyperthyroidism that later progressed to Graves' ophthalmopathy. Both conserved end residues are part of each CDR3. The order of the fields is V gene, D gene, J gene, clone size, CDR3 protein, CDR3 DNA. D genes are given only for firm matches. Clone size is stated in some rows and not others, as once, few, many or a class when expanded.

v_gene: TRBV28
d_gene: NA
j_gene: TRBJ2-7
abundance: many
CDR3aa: CASGGPPQQYF
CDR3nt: TGTGCCAGCGGAGGTCCCCCCCAGCAGTACTTC

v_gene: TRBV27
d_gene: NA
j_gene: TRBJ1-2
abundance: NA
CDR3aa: CASSLGRPNYGYTF
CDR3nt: TGTGCCAGCAGTTTAGGCCGGCCTAACTATGGCTACACCTTC

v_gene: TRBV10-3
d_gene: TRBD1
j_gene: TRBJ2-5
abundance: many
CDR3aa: CAIGFRQGETQYF
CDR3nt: TGTGCCATCGGATTTCGACAGGGGGAGACCCAGTACTTC

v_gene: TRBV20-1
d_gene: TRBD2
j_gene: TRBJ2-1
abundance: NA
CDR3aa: CSAEGLASTGQFF
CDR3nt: TGCAGTGCTGAGGGACTAGCGAGCACCGGGCAGTTCTTC

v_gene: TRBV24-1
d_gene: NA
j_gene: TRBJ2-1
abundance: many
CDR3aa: CATSERGLNEQFF
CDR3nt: TGTGCCACCAGTGAAAGGGGCCTCAATGAGCAGTTCTTC

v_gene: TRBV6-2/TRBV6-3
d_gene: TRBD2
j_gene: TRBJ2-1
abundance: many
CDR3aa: CASSYSLAGAGGYNEQFF
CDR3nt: TGTGCCAGCAGTTACTCCCTAGCGGGAGCGGGGGGTTACAATGAGCAGTTCTTC

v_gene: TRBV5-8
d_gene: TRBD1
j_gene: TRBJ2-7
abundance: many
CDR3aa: CASRPGQGPYEQYF
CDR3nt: TGTGCCAGCAGGCCGGGACAGGGACCGTACGAGCAGTACTTC

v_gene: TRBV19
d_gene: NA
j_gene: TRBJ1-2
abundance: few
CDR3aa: CASTPDRAIHGYTF
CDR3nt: TGTGCCAGTACTCCGGACAGAGCAATACATGGCTACACCTTC

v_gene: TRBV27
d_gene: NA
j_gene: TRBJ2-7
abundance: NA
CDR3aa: CASAGPSKEQYF
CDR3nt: TGTGCCAGCGCGGGACCCTCGAAAGAGCAGTACTTC

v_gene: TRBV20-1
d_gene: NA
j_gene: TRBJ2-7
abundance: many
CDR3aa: CSAIPRGSYEQYF
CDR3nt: TGCAGTGCTATCCCAAGGGGCTCCTACGAGCAGTACTTC

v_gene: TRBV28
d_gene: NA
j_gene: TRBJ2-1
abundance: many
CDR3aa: CASSGTPYNEQFF
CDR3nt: TGTGCCAGCAGTGGGACACCTTACAATGAGCAGTTCTTC

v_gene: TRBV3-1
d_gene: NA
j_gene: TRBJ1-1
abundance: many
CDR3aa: CASSLNGGVNTEAFF
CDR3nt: TGTGCCAGCAGCCTAAACGGGGGTGTGAACACTGAAGCTTTCTTT